This T cell receptor (beta chain) stems from a study of cytomegalovirus exposure and HLA in healthy donors. Primers for the PCR totalled 60 Vbeta and 13 Jbeta. The repertoire was sequenced with immunoSEQ multiplex PCR; TCRdb's copy has only in-frame clones and lacks some. The profile shows 150,000 to 200,000 clones, approximately 79% of them singletons. This CDR3 contains 17 residues. From germline, CDR1 is SGDLS and CDR2 YYNGEE. The germline V and J ends were trimmed by 4 bases and 2 bases, with 19 bases remaining between them. The sequence derives from a man aged 35 to 55 in good health and CMV-seropositive. The sample comprised PBMCs. J is TRBJ1-3 and V is TRBV9, with a weak D call TRBD1 (6 bases). The CDR3 DNA follows: TGTGCCAGCAGCCTCCGATCCGGGACATTCGCTGGAAACACCATATATTTT. This gives the protein CASSLRSGTFAGNTIYF.